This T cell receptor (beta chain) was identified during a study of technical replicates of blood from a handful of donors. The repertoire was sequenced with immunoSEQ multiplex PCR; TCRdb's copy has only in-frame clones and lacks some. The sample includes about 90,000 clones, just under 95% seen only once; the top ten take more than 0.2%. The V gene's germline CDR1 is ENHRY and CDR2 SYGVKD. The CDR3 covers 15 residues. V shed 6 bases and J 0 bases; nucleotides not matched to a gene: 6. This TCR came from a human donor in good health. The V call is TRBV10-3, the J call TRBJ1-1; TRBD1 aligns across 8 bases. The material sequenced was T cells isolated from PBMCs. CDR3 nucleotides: TGTGCCATCAGGTCGACAGGGGCGCTGAACACTGAAGCTTTCTTT. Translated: CAIRSTGALNTEAFF.